This TCR beta chain was documented in a study of cytomegalovirus exposure and HLA in healthy donors listed by TCRdb under 2017. Background on the whole study: An earlier analysis of some 620 of the donors reported about 260 Gb of sequence data and 95 million to 130 million unique TCR beta sequences obtained from approximately 180 million T cells. An early release that covered some 640 HLA-typed donors contained approximately 300 gigabases of sequencing data and 85 million to 100 million unique TCR sequences. High-throughput TCR immunosequencing, statistical association of individual TCRs with disease status, and machine learning were combined to predict cytomegalovirus infection status. Typing coverage varied by locus: 629-630 donors for A, B, C, DRB1 and DQB1; under 550 for DQA1; over 600 for DPA1; around 490 for DPB1. Because of strong linkage in the cohort, roughly five DR-DQ haplotypes were treated as single units for association and clustering. In a later genetic analysis, genome-wide SNP genotypes for about 65% of the roughly 670 donors were used, and that subset was treated as a discovery cohort. A later analysis re-examined previously published TCR beta repertoires from about 670 donors and added high-resolution HLA genotyping to investigate patterns of TCR occurrence. An earlier analysis of roughly 580 of the donors used high-throughput TCR beta sequencing to judge whether each TCR beta V gene segment behaved as functional or pseudogenic. A separate validation cohort of roughly 130 different subjects was used in addition to the roughly 670-subject first cohort. Of the roughly 390 genotyped donors, 80% to 90% were placed in the genetic ancestry cluster associated with self-reported Caucasian donors. Donor age, sex, ethnicity and CMV serostatus were compiled together with the repertoire data. Rather than using new phenotypic data, the later analysis identified candidate immune exposures from TCR beta sequences and from how often those sequences occurred across donors. Among some 410 genotyped donors of the cohort, an average of around 240,000 unique TCR beta nucleotide sequences was sequenced per donor, of which about 19% were non-productive. The study was designed to test whether signatures of past pathogen exposure could be identified by cataloging public T cell receptors. Every repertoire in the discovery cohort had been generated on one and the same sequencing platform. Using immunosequencing, the study profiled T cell repertoires from some 670 subjects and related those repertoires to cytomegalovirus serostatus. HLA typing included class I and class II loci at four-digit resolution.

The method behind the library was the immunoSEQ multiplex PCR assay. For the multiplex PCR, a mixture combining 60 forward primers for TCR Vbeta segments and 13 reverse primers for TCR Jbeta segments was used. Amplification of the CDR3 region of rearranged TCR beta genes was performed with a multiplex PCR assay on genomic DNA. Amplified TCR beta libraries were sequenced as 87-base-pair reads on the Illumina HiSeq System. Processing in the source paper ran as follows. Across the 600 to 700 repertoires, a later analysis counted 80 million or so unique TCR beta chains, around 11 million of which were shared by at least two donors. Raw reads were error-corrected and collapsed into unique sequences with a nearest-neighbor algorithm that merged closely related sequences to remove PCR and sequencing errors. Alignment of CDR3 sequences to IMGT reference sequences was used to assign V, D and J gene segments. For a sequence to be retained, a match of at least six nucleotides to both a V gene segment and a J gene segment was required. Rearrangements were called productive when the CDR3 lacked stop codons and stayed in frame with V and J; all others were non-productive. Following IMGT convention, CDR3 was defined as the stretch from the second conserved V-encoded cysteine up to the conserved J-encoded phenylalanine. Sequences without an unambiguous match to a single V gene segment were excluded from the earlier analysis of approximately 560 of the donors. An earlier analysis of over 450 of the donors classified V segments as functional when productive rearrangements were above 56.7% and as segregating when the standard deviation between donors was above 5%. A statistical classification framework was developed to diagnose cytomegalovirus status using the catalog of TCR beta chain sequences. V and J gene assignment, in a later analysis, came from comparing TCR nucleotide sequences with IMGT/GENE-DB human TR gene sequences. Using the TCRdist pipeline, a later analysis assigned CDR3 sequences along with most-parsimonious VDJ recombination scenarios. In a later analysis, every TCR beta chain was defined by the combination of its CDR3 amino acid sequence and its V-gene family, and reads without a unique V-gene family were dropped. To address suspected cross-contamination and a sequencing artifact, a later analysis removed 450 to 700 highly shared, low-generation-probability nucleotide sequences. In a later analysis, a clonal expansion index was calculated for each public chain from normalized within-repertoire ranks of inferred template counts. Generation probabilities in a later analysis came from a VDJ recombination model fitted to out-of-frame rearrangements, and those results were checked against IGoR. In a later analysis, TCR-TCR, TCR-HLA and TCR-CMV co-occurrence was scored with hypergeometric tests, and a repertoire-size bias correction was applied to TCR pairs. A later analysis estimated false discovery rates by permuting HLA or CMV assignments 20 times. In a later analysis, co-occurring TCRs were grouped using DBSCAN, with TCRdist sequence similarity added in when clustering inside HLA-allele-positive subsets. Repertoires with fewer than 30,000 or more than 120,000 public chains, plus five repertoires with anomalous nucleotide sharing, were excluded from co-occurrence clustering. Drawn from immuneACCESS, this table holds only the in-frame rearrangements with V and J called that TCRdb kept. Clones are partly lost; checked studies trace under half to an unresolved V gene and leave the rest unexplained. V, J and clone size are those of that table, while D and trimming were read from the DNA. For this sample there are over 110,000 clones; roughly 79% appear just once. About 0.91% of the sample goes to the ten largest clones.

The cohort comprised fewer than 700 healthy bone marrow donors. Cohort members were all nominally healthy when sampled, although unrecorded immune exposures were likely present. The donor tested CMV seronegative and was one of the 352 seronegative cohort members. Every donor gave a peripheral blood sample, and the peripheral blood mononuclear cells from that sample were used for TCR beta sequencing. The Qiagen DNeasy Blood Extraction Kit was used to extract genomic DNA from the blood cell samples. To note about this clone: Its recognized antigen is unknown. Base qualities are not recorded, but no much larger clone differs from it by a single base.

Overall study results and their limits: Sequencing depth was assumed to be roughly uniform across donors in the presence/absence analyses, though that assumption may not hold. In both the original and validation cohorts, the classifier was reported to diagnose cytomegalovirus status with high specificity and sensitivity. The only immune exposure information available for the cohort was CMV serostatus. In a later analysis, several top co-occurrence clusters were reported to appear linked to parvovirus B19, influenza, CMV and Epstein-Barr virus. The sequencing pipeline was judged likely to have produced a cluster of highly shared sequence variants as a technical artifact. A later genetic analysis reported fewer N-insertions in productive TCRs among donors in an Asian-associated ancestry cluster than the roughly 640-donor mean. According to the authors, the approach could potentially be generalized to other disease states and immunological phenotypes. In a later analysis, TCR association rates were found to vary across HLA loci, with the most associated TCRs seen for DRB1 alleles and the fewest for HLA-C alleles. A later analysis associated about 16,000 TCR beta sequences with specific HLA alleles at a false discovery rate of 0.05. An earlier analysis of some 560 of the donors showed that most TCR beta V segments appeared in productive rearrangements either about 90% or about 30% of the time, which broadly matched IMGT annotations. A few of the identified cytomegalovirus-associated TCR beta chains were confirmed in vitro to be specific for cytomegalovirus antigens. The study listed 170 or so TCR beta chains as associated with cytomegalovirus. Because counts were too low, around 18 rarely observed V segments, including chromosome 9 orphons, were left out of the earlier analysis of about 620 of the donors. Correlated functional status among segregating V segments might be attributable to linkage disequilibrium, but an unknown experimental factor could not be ruled out. Because HLA typing was missing for some donors at each locus, association tests included only the typed subset. The cohort was sequenced for TCR beta chains only, and without alpha or paired-chain data the features that could be detected were limited. A later analysis found that HLA-associated TCR beta chains were more clonally expanded and had lower generation probabilities than equally common non-associated chains. Strong co-occurrence of HLA alleles, especially DR and DQ, made assigning TCR associations to individual alleles difficult. A further reported finding was that TCR beta sequences accurately predicted the HLA-A and HLA-B alleles for most subjects in the first cohort. In a later analysis, most CMV-associated TCR beta chains were found to appear HLA-restricted, with HLA associations seemingly driven largely by CMV exposure. While some public TCRs were present in many individuals, most TCR sequences turned up only very rarely across donors. V-gene and J-gene trimming of TCR beta chains was associated with a missense DCLRE1C variant in a later genetic analysis, and the association was replicated in an independent cohort.

The material sequenced was PBMCs. This TCR was sampled from a man between 18 and 29 years old in good health and CMV-seronegative.

The CDR3 has the sequence CASSLGALSYEQYF. The DNA sequence reads TGTGCCAGCAGCTTGGGTGCGCTTTCCTACGAGCAGTACTTC. The rearrangement joined TRBV5-5 to TRBJ2-7, with no confident D gene call. From cysteine to phenylalanine, the CDR3 is 14 amino acids long. Of the read, only the CDR3 DNA is kept; its 42 bases are in frame from base 1. CDR1 and CDR2 were assigned from the germline V gene (reference sequence) as SGHKS and YYEKEE. Trimming costs V 0 bases and J 1 base, and their ends lie 8 bases apart. Joined to the reference TRBV5-5 and TRBJ2-7 proteins, this CDR3 gives the full variable domain: DAGVTQSPTHLIKTRGQQVTLRCSPISGHKSVSWYQQVLGQGPQFIFQYYEKEERGRGNFPDRFSARQFPNYSSELNVNALLLGDSALYLCASSLGALSYEQYFGPGTRLTVT.